This TCR beta chain was recovered during a study of identical twins. Whole-study findings and limits: Out-of-frame TCR alpha sharing observed in monozygotic twins exceeded model estimates. Cord blood beta clonotypes that were abundant carried fewer insertions, and memory repertoires showed no such trend. Excess twin sharing in beta out-of-frame sequences was weaker.

TCRdb called the 5' RACE reads again in MiXCR, with one record for every CDR3 protein. The repertoire includes more than 200,000 distinct CDR3 sequences, over 8% of them detected once, and about 5.2% sits in the top ten. On this clonotype itself: Its antigen is currently unknown.

What was sequenced was memory (CD45RO+) T cells sorted from blood. The sequence was obtained from a woman aged 18-29 years in good health.

The CDR3 DNA sequence: TGTGCCATCAGTCGCCGAGATGAAGGGTCCTACGAGCAGTACTTC. As protein: CAISRRDEGSYEQYF. The rearrangement uses TRBV10-3 and TRBJ2-7, with no clear D. Germline assignment: CDR1 ENHRY and CDR2 SYGVKD. The CDR3 consists of 15 residues. V was trimmed by 5 bases and J by 1 base, leaving 15 bases between them.